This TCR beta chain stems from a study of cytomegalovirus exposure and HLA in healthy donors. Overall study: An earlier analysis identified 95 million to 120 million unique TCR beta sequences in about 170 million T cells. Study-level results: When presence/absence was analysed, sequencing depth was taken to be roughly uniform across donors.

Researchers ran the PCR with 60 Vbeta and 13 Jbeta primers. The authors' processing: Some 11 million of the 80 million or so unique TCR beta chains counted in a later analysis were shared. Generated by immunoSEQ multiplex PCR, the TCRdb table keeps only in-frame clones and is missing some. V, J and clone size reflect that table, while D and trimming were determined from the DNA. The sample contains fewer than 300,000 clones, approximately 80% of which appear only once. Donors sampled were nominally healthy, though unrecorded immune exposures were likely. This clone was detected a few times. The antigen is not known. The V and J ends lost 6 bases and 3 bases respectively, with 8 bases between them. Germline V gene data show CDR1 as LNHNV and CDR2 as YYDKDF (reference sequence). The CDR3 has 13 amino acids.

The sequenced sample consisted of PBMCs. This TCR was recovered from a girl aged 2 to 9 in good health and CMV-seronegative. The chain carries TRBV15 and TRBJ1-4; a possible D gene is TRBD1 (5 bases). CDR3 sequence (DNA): TGTGCCACCAGAACAGGTCCTAATGAAAAACTGTTTTTT. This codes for CATRTGPNEKLFF.